These 29 T cell receptor beta chains were all obtained from the same sample, sequenced in a study of cytomegalovirus exposure and HLA in healthy donors. The study ran its PCR with 60 Vbeta and 13 Jbeta primers. Method: immunoSEQ multiplex PCR; TCRdb's copy keeps in-frame clones and lacks some. This sample carries over 150,000 clones, 82% of them seen once, and the ten largest clones take 6% to 8%. The sequenced sample consisted of PBMCs. The receptors were sampled from a woman between 45 and 65 years old in good health and CMV-seropositive.

This rearrangement joins TRBV18 to TRBJ1-1; D remains ambiguous. V lost 6 bases to trimming and J lost 1 base, with 12 bases between them. Per the germline V gene, CDR1 is KGHSH and CDR2 is LQKENI. The CDR3 has 14 amino acids. The CDR3 here is CASSILRENTEAFF. The CDR3 DNA reads TGTGCCAGCTCCATTCTACGGGAGAACACTGAAGCTTTCTTT.

The V call is TRBV7-9, the J call TRBJ1-2; D gene unclear. V was clipped by 1 base and J by 3 bases, with 6 bases between them. Germline CDR1 is SEHNR and CDR2 is FQNEAQ (reference sequence). This CDR3 contains 13 residues. The CDR3 is CASSLGTDYGYTF. Written as DNA, the CDR3 is TGTGCCAGCAGCTTAGGAACGGACTATGGCTACACCTTC.

J is TRBJ2-7 and V is TRBV6-4; no clear D. There are 16 residues in the CDR3. Germline V gives CDR1 MRHNA, CDR2 SNTAGT. V was clipped by 3 bases and J by 0 bases, with 15 bases between them. The CDR3 DNA reads as TGTGCCAGCAGTGATTATCTGACACCAAGCTCCTACGAGCAGTACTTC. The encoded protein is CASSDYLTPSSYEQYF.

The rearrangement joins TRBV14 to TRBJ2-7; 10 bases are shared with TRBD1. Germline V lookup: CDR1 SGHDN, CDR2 FVKESK. This CDR3 spans 16 amino acids. Unmatched junction bases numbered 6, after V lost 1 base and J lost 3 bases. This chain's CDR3 is CASSQVPGQGFYEQYF. DNA for the CDR3: TGTGCCAGCAGCCAAGTGCCGGGACAGGGGTTCTACGAGCAGTACTTC.

V and J are TRBV19 and TRBJ2-1, with TRBD2 matching over 9 bases. Germline CDR1 and CDR2: LNHDA and SQIVND (reference sequence). This CDR3 has 17 residues. J was trimmed by 3 bases and V by 1 base; bases with no gene match: 7. CDR3 sequence: CASSIVKAGGIYNEQFF. CDR3 coding DNA: TGTGCCAGTAGTATAGTGAAAGCGGGGGGCATCTACAATGAGCAGTTCTTC.

The chain links TRBV30 to TRBJ1-5; 8 bases align to TRBD1. Germline-derived CDR1 and CDR2 are GTSNPN and SVGIG (reference sequence). V was clipped by 1 base and J by 9 bases; unmatched bases: 8. CDR3 length equals 14 residues. CDR3 DNA: TGTGCCTGGAGTGGCGGACAGGGCATGTGGCCCCAGCATTTT. Translated: CAWSGGQGMWPQHF.

This clone is a singleton in its sample. This chain joins TRBV6-1 and TRBJ1-6, with TRBD1 matching 8 bases. The trim removed 7 bases at V and 9 bases at J, leaving 11 bases unmatched. Germline-derived CDR1 and CDR2 are MNHNS and SASEGT. The CDR3 contains 15 residues. CDR3 sequence: CASTTGRGLGSPLHF. The CDR3, as DNA: TGTGCCAGCACCACTGGCAGGGGGCTGGGTTCACCCCTCCACTTT.

The rearrangement links TRBV29-1 to TRBJ2-5; TRBD1 matches at 7 bases. The CDR3 is 13 amino acids. With V trimmed by 1 base and J by 5 bases, 4 bases remained unmatched. Germline values: CDR1 SQVTM, CDR2 ANQGSEA. This chain's CDR3 is CSVEVGGQETQYF. The CDR3 DNA reads TGCAGCGTTGAAGTAGGGGGCCAGGAGACCCAGTACTTC. The whole variable domain, filled in from reference TRBV29-1 and TRBJ2-5, reads SAVISQKPSRDICQRGTSLTIQCQVDSQVTMMFWYRQQPGQSLTLIATANQGSEATYESGFVIDKFPISRPNLTFSTLTVSNMSPEDSSIYLCSVEVGGQETQYFGPGTRLLVL.

V and J are TRBV10-3 and TRBJ2-1; no clear D gene. CDR3 length equals 15 residues. The V gene's germline CDR1 is ENHRY and CDR2 SYGVKD. Trimming removed 6 bases from V and 0 bases from J, with 12 bases in between. The chain's CDR3 is CAIRSDSFSYNEQFF. The CDR3 nucleotides read TGTGCCATCAGATCAGACTCCTTCTCCTACAATGAGCAGTTCTTC.

The chain has TRBV29-1 and TRBJ2-5; TRBD1 might be the D (6 bases). The germline gives CDR1 SQVTM, CDR2 ANQGSEA. This CDR3 is built from 14 residues. V was clipped by 6 bases and J by 2 bases, with 16 bases between them. This CDR3 is CSVHRDMPQETQYF. For the CDR3, the DNA is TGCAGCGTCCACCGGGACATGCCTCAAGAGACCCAGTACTTC.

This chain uses TRBV18 with TRBJ2-1; 13 bases agree with TRBD2. The CDR3 is 16 residues long. V shed 8 bases and J 7 bases; nucleotides not matched to a gene: 11. The germline CDR1 and CDR2 sequences are KGHSH and LQKENI. CDR3 protein: CASPGWTSGRGNEQFF. CDR3 sequence (DNA): TGTGCCAGCCCAGGTTGGACTAGCGGGAGAGGTAATGAGCAGTTCTTC.

The genes are TRBV2 and TRBJ1-4; perhaps TRBD1 as D (6 bases). The CDR3 runs 14 residues. Between the trimmed V and J ends, which lost 7 bases and 0 bases, there was a span of 9 bases. Germline V lookup: CDR1 SNHLY, CDR2 FYNNEI. CDR3 nucleotides: TGTGCCAGCACGAACAGGGCAACTAATGAAAAACTGTTTTTT. Translating it yields CASTNRATNEKLFF.

The chain recombines TRBV19 with TRBJ1-5; D possibly corresponds to TRBD1 (6 bases). The V and J ends lost 7 bases and 3 bases respectively, with 16 bases between them. CDR3 length equals 15 residues. In germline, CDR1 is LNHDA, CDR2 SQIVND (reference sequence). CDR3 residues: CASKPTDSYNQPQHF. As DNA, the CDR3 is TGTGCCAGTAAACCCACGGACAGTTACAATCAGCCCCAGCATTTT.

This chain connects TRBV7-9 to TRBJ2-7, with 8 bases aligning to TRBD2. The CDR3 is 16 residues long. V lost 6 bases and J lost 0; bases outside the gene matches: 10. Germline V gene sequence: CDR1 SEHNR, CDR2 FQNEAQ (reference sequence). CDR3 sequence reads: CASSRGGGGSSYEQYF. The CDR3 DNA follows: TGTGCCAGCAGTCGAGGTGGCGGGGGGTCCTCCTACGAGCAGTACTTC.

The chain couples TRBV11-3 to TRBJ2-3, with 8 nucleotides matching TRBD2. The ends lost 3 bases at V and 0 bases at J; junction bases unmatched: 14. Per germline, CDR1 SGHNT and CDR2 YENEEA. The CDR3 contains 19 residues. Written as DNA, the CDR3 is TGTGCCAGCAGCTTCTCGGGGATTGGAGCGGGAGATAGCACAGATACGCAGTATTTT. This translates into CASSFSGIGAGDSTDTQYF.

CDR3 sequence reads: CATSRPVVGLAGVETQYF. The CDR3 DNA reads TGTGCCACCAGCAGACCTGTCGTGGGACTAGCGGGGGTAGAGACCCAGTACTTC. This chain uses TRBV15 with TRBJ2-5, with 14 positions matching TRBD2. This CDR3 has 18 amino acids. V lost 2 bases and J lost 4; bases outside the gene matches: 9. Germline V CDR1 and CDR2: LNHNV, YYDKDF (reference sequence).

The V gene is TRBV6-4, the J gene TRBJ2-3; 12 bases line up with TRBD2. Trimming at V came to 10 bases and at J to 1 base, leaving 18 bases not matched to a gene. CDR3 size: 19 residues. CDR1 and CDR2 (germline): MRHNA, SNTAGT. CDR3 region: CATQNSRLAGGRGTDTQYF. DNA of the CDR3: TGTGCCACCCAAAACTCGAGGCTAGCGGGGGGGCGGGGCACAGATACGCAGTATTTT.

The chain recombines TRBV5-4 with TRBJ2-2, with TRBD2 identical over 15 bases. This CDR3 comprises 17 residues. Germline trimming cut 4 bases from V and 4 bases from J; bases unmatched to any gene: 5. Germline loops: CDR1 SGHNT, CDR2 YYREEE (reference sequence). Here the CDR3 DNA reads TGTGCCAGCAGCCAGGGACTAGCGGGGGGAATCACCGGGGAGCTGTTTTTT. The encoded protein is CASSQGLAGGITGELFF.

The chain recombines TRBV27 with TRBJ1-6; tentative D call: TRBD1 (5 bases). Trimming took 1 base from V and 9 from J, leaving 10 bases between them. The CDR3 contains 14 residues. Germline CDR1 MNHEY, CDR2 SMNVEV (reference sequence). CDR3 nucleotide sequence: TGTGCCAGCAGTTTATTGGACACTGTTTCACCCCTCCACTTT. Encoded protein: CASSLLDTVSPLHF.

In the case of this clone: Germline is not matched at one junction end, which may reflect a read error. The chain is built from TRBV5-1 and TRBJ2-6; TRBD1 is a possible D gene (6 bases). The CDR3 sequence is 18 residues long. Germline V gene data show CDR1 as SGHRS and CDR2 as YFSETQ. The CDR3 sequence is CASSLALDSSTGANGLTF. CDR3 nucleotide sequence: TGCGCCAGCAGCTTGGCCCTGGACAGTTCAACTGGGGCCAACGGCCTGACTTTC.

The chain recombines TRBV5-6 with TRBJ1-2; 10 positions agree with TRBD1. Germline-derived CDR1 and CDR2 are SGHDT and YYEEEE. After removal of 4 bases from V and 8 bases from J, the junction contained 5 bases not matched to a gene. This CDR3 region has 13 residues. CDR3 residues: CASSTTGGDGYTF. CDR3 DNA sequence: TGTGCCAGCAGCACGACAGGGGGCGACGGCTACACCTTC.

The chain recombines TRBV4-3 with TRBJ1-6; D remains unclear. Trimming pared 7 bases from V and 7 bases from J, leaving 17 bases between. The CDR3 length is 15 residues. Germline CDR1 LGHNA, CDR2 YSLEER. The CDR3 protein is CASTPGRGENSPLHF. The CDR3 coding sequence is TGCGCCAGCACCCCGGGCCGTGGGGAGAATTCACCCCTCCACTTT.

Points on this clone: Other DNA variants within this sample encode the same CDR3. The V gene is TRBV18, the J gene TRBJ2-3; 10 positions agree with TRBD2. CDR1 and CDR2 from the germline V gene are KGHSH and LQKENI. The CDR3 spans 16 residues. Germline trimming cut 1 base from V and 2 bases from J; bases unmatched to any gene: 3. CDR3 coding DNA: TGTGCCAGCTCACCACGGCTAGCGGGAGACACAGATACGCAGTATTTT. This codes for CASSPRLAGDTDTQYF.

This sequence joins TRBV5-1 and TRBJ2-7; TRBD1 matches 11 bases. Unmatched junction bases numbered 4, after V lost 4 bases and J lost 4 bases. CDR3 length: 14 residues. Per the germline V gene, CDR1 is SGHRS and CDR2 is YFSETQ. CDR3 coding DNA: TGCGCCAGCAGCGTACGGGACAGGGGGTACGAGCAGTACTTC. It is translated as CASSVRDRGYEQYF.

J is TRBJ1-5 and V is TRBV6-4; D is uncertain. V lost 7 bases and J lost 4, with 11 bases in between. The CDR3 loop spans 13 amino acids. CDR1 is MRHNA and CDR2 is SNTAGT in the germline V gene. CDR3 bases: TGTGCCAGCAAATCGGCACTAAATCAGCCCCAGCATTTT. It specifies CASKSALNQPQHF.

The chain couples TRBV6-1 to TRBJ2-1; 8 nucleotides line up with TRBD2. The CDR3 runs to 15 residues. The germline CDR1 and CDR2 sequences are MNHNS and SASEGT. Trimming took 1 base from V and 4 from J; bases not matched to a gene: 3. This chain's CDR3 is CASSEGLAIYNEQFF. The CDR3 region has the DNA TGTGCCAGCAGTGAAGGACTAGCGATTTACAATGAGCAGTTCTTC.

The chain employs TRBV28 and TRBJ2-3, with D perhaps TRBD2 (5 bases). V shed 3 bases and J shed 5 bases, with 15 bases lying between them. The CDR3 is 15 amino acids. CDR1 MDHEN and CDR2 SYDVKM come from the germline V gene. This CDR3 reads CASSLPGGRQDTQYF. As DNA, the CDR3 is TGTGCCAGCAGTTTGCCCGGTGGGAGACAAGATACGCAGTATTTT. Full variable domain (remainder filled in from reference TRBV28 and TRBJ2-3): DVKVTQSSRYLVKRTGEKVFLECVQDMDHENMFWYRQDPGLGLRLIYFSYDVKMKEKGDIPEGYSVSREKKERFSLILESASTNQTSMYLCASSLPGGRQDTQYFGPGTRLTVL.

The gene calls are TRBV29-1 and TRBJ2-1, with 7 nucleotides matching TRBD2. Germline V lookup: CDR1 SQVTM, CDR2 ANQGSEA. J gave up 6 bases and V 3 bases, and 8 bases lay outside the gene matches. The CDR3 is 14 amino acids. The CDR3 reads CSVEGGRALNEQFF. CDR3 DNA: TGCAGCGTTGAGGGGGGGAGGGCTCTCAATGAGCAGTTCTTC.

The chain is built from TRBV29-1 and TRBJ2-3; 11 nucleotides match TRBD1. This CDR3 is 14 amino acids long. From germline, CDR1 is SQVTM and CDR2 ANQGSEA. V lost 6 bases and J lost 4; bases outside the gene matches: 6. The CDR3, as DNA: TGCAGCGTGACTGGGACAGGGGGAGCAGATACGCAGTATTTT. This sequence encodes CSVTGTGGADTQYF.